The T cell receptor beta chain under discussion was sequenced for a study of blood T cell repertoires in COVID-19. Study background: Specimens from acute and convalescent COVID-19 originated in the United States, Italy and Spain. The cDNA or gDNA used as material had been derived from T cells, B-cell-depleted T cells, or PBMCs.

V lost 0 bases and J 0 bases, leaving 6 bases between the germline ends. There are 14 residues in the CDR3. From germline, CDR1 is SGHRS and CDR2 YFSETQ. In the study's own analysis: Amplifying reference gene primers gave estimates of nucleated cell counts. Here immunoSEQ multiplex PCR was the method, and the copy in TCRdb shows in-frame clones only, minus some. The DNA was the basis for D and trimming; V, J and clone size are from that table. The sample contains around 240,000 clones, around 80% of which appear only once. The TCR was taken from a woman aged 40 to 55 who had recovered from COVID-19. The chain couples TRBV5-1 to TRBJ1-2; unclear D gene. The sample comprised peripheral blood. CDR3 nucleotide sequence: TGCGCCAGCAGCTTGGAGCCCCCTAACTATGGCTACACCTTC. Amino acid sequence: CASSLEPPNYGYTF.